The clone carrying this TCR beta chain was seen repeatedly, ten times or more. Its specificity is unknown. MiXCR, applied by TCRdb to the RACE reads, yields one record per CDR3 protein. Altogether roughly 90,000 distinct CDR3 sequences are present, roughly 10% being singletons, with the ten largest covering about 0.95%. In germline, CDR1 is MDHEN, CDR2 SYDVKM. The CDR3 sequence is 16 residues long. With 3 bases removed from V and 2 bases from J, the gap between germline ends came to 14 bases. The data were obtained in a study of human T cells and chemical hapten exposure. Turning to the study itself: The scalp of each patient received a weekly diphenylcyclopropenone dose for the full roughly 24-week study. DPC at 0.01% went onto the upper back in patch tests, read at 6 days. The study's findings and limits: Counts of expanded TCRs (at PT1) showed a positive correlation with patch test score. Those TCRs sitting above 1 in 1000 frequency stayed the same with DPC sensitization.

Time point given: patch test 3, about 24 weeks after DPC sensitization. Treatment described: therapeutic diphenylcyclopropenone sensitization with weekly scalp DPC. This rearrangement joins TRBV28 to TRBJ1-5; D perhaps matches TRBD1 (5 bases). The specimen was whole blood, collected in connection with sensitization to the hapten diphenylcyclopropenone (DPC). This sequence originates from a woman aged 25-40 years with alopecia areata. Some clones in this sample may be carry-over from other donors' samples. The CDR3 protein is CASSFTGVQGNQPQHF. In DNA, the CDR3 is TGTGCCAGCAGTTTTACGGGGGTCCAAGGCAATCAGCCCCAGCATTTT.